This T cell receptor beta chain comes out of a study of cytomegalovirus exposure and HLA in healthy donors. This clone was seen just once. With 4 bases clipped from V and 7 bases from J, the junction kept 8 bases outside the gene matches. Germline CDR1 is SGDLS and CDR2 is YYNGEE. This CDR3 is 14 amino acids long. Profiled with immunoSEQ multiplex PCR; TCRdb holds only in-frame clones, not every one. Found here are hundreds of thousands of clones, 90% of them singletons; the top ten hold 3% to 3.5%. The sequenced sample consisted of PBMCs. The clonotype comes from a woman in her 30s in good health and CMV-seronegative. J is TRBJ2-1 and V is TRBV9, with 7 bases that match TRBD1. CDR3 loop: CASSTSPQGNEQFF. CDR3 in DNA: TGTGCCAGCAGCACAAGTCCACAGGGGAATGAGCAGTTCTTC. Full variable domain (outside the CDR3, taken from reference TRBV9 and TRBJ2-1): DSGVTQTPKHLITATGQRVTLRCSPRSGDLSVYWYQQSLDQGLQFLIQYYNGEERAKGNILERFSAQQFPDLHSELNLSSLELGDSALYFCASSTSPQGNEQFFGPGTRLTVL.